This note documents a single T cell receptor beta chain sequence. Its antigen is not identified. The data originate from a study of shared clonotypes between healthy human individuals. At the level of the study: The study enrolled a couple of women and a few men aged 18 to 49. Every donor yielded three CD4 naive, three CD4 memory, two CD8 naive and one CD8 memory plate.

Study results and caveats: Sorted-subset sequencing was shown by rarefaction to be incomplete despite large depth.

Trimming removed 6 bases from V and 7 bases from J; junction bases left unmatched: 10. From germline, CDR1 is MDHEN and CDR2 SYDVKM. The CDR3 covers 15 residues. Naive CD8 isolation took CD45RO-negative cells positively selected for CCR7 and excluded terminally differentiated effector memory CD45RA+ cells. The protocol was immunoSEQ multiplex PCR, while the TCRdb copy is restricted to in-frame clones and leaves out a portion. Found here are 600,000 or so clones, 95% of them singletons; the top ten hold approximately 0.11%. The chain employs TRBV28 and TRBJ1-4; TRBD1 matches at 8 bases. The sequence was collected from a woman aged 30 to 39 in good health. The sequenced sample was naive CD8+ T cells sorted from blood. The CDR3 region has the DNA TGTGCCAGCAGCCGAGGGACAGGAGTAAGTGAAAAACTGTTTTTT. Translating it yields CASSRGTGVSEKLFF.